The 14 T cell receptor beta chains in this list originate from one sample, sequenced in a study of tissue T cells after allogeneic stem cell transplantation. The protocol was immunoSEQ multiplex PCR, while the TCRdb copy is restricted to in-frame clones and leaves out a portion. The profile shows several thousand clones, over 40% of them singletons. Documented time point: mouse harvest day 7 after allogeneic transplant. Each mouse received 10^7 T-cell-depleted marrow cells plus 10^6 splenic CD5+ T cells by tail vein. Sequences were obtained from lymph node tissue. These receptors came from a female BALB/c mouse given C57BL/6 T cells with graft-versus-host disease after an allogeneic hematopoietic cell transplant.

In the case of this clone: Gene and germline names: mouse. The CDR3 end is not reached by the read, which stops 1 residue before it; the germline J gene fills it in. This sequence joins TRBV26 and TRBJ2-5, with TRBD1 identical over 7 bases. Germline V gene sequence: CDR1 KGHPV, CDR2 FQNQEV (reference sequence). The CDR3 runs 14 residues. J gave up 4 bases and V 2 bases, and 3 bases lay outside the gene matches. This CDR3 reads CASSLPGQKDTQYF. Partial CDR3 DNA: TGTGCCAGCAGTCTGCCGGGACAGAAAGACACCCAGTAC. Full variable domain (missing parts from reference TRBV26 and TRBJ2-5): NSKVIQTPRYLVKGQGQKAKMRCIPEKGHPVVFWYQQNKNNEFKFLINFQNQEVLQQIDMTEKRFSAECPSNSPCSLEIQSSEAGDSALYLCASSLPGQKDTQYFGPGTRLLVL.

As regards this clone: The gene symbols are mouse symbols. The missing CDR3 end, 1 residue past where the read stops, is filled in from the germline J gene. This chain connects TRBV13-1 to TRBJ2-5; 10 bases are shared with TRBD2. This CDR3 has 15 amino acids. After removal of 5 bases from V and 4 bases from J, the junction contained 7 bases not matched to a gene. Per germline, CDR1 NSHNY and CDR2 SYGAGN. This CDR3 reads CASRSWGGPEDTQYF. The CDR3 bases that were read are TGTGCCAGCAGGTCCTGGGGGGGCCCGGAAGACACCCAGTAC.

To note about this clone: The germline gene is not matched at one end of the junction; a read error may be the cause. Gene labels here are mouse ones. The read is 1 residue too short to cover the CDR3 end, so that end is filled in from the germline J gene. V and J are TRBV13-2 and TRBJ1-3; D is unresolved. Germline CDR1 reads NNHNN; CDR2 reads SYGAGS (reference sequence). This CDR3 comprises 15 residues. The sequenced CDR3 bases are TGTGCCAGCAGTGATGTTGATCATTCTGGAAATACGCTCTAT. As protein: CASSDVDHSGNTLY. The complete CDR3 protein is CASSDVDHSGNTLYF.

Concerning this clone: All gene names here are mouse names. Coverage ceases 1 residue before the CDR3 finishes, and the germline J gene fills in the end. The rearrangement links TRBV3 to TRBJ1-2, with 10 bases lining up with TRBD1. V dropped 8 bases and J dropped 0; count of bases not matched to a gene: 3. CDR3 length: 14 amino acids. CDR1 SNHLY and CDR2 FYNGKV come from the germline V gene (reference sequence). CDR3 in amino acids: CASGGQGANSDYTF. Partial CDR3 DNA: TGTGCCAGCGGCGGACAGGGGGCAAACTCCGACTACACC.

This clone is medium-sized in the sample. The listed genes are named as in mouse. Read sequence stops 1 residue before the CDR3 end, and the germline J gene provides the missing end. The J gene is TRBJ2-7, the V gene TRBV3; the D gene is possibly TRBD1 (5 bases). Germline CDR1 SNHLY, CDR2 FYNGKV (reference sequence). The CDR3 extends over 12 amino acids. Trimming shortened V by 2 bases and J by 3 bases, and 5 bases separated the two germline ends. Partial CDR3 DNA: TGTGCCAGCAGCTTAAGGGGCTATGAACAGTAC. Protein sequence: CASSLRGYEQY. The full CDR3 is CASSLRGYEQYF.

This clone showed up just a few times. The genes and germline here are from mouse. CDR3 amino acids: CAWSLEGQSDTQYF. Incomplete CDR3 DNA: TGTGCCTGGAGTCTAGAGGGGCAGAGTGACACCCAGTAC. The chain uses TRBV31 and TRBJ2-5; either TRBD1 or TRBD2 may fit D (5 bases each). With the read ending 1 residue before the CDR3 end, the germline J gene is used to fill in that end. Deletions cut 0 bases from V and 6 bases from J, with 13 bases between. The CDR3 is made up of 14 amino acids. CDR1 is GKSSPN and CDR2 is SITVG in the germline V gene.

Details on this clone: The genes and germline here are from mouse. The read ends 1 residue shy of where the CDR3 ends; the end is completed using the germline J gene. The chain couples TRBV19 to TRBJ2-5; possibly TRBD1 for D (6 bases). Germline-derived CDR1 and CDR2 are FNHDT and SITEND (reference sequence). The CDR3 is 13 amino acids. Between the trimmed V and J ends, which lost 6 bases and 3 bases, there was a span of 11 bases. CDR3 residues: CASTPGQQDTQYF. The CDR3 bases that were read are TGTGCCAGCACCCCGGGACAACAAGACACCCAGTAC.

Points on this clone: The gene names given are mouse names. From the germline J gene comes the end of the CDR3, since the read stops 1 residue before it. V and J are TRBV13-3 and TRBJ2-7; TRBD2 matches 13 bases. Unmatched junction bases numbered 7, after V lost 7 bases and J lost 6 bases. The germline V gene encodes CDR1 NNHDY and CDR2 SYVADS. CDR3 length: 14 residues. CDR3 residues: CASGVGTGGVEQYF. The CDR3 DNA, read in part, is TGTGCCAGCGGTGTCGGGACTGGGGGGGTTGAACAGTAC.

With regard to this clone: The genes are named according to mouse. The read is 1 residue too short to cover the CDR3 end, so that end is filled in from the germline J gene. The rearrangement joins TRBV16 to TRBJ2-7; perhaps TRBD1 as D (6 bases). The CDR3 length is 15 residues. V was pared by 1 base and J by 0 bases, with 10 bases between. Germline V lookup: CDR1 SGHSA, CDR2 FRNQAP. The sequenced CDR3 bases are TGTGCAAGCAGCTTAGGTGGCAGGGGCTCCTATGAACAGTAC. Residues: CASSLGGRGSYEQY. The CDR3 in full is CASSLGGRGSYEQYF.

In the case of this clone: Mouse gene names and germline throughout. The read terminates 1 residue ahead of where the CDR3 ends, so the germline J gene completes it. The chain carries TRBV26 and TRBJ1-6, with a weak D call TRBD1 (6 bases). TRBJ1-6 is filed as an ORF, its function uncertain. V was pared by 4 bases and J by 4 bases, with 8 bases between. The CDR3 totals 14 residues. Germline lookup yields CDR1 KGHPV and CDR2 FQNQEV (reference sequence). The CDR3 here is CASSPGTYNSPLYF. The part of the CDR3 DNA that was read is TGTGCCAGCAGTCCCGGGACATATAATTCGCCCCTCTAC.

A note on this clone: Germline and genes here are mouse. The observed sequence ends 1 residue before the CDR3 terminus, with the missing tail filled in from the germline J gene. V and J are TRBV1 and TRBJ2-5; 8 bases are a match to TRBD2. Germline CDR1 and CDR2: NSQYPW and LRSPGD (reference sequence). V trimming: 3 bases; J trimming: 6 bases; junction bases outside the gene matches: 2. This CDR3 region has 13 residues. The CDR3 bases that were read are TGCACCTGCAGTGCGAACTGGGGGGACACCCAGTAC. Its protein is CTCSANWGDTQY. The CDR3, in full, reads CTCSANWGDTQYF.

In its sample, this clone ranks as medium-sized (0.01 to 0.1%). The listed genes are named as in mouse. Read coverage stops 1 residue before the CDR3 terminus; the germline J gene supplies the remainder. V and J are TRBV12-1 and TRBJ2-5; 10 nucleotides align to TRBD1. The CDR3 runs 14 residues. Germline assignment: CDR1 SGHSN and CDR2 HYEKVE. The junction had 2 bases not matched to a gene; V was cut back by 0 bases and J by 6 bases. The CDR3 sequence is CASSLDRGRDTQYF. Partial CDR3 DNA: TGTGCCAGCTCTCTCGACAGGGGGCGCGACACCCAGTAC.

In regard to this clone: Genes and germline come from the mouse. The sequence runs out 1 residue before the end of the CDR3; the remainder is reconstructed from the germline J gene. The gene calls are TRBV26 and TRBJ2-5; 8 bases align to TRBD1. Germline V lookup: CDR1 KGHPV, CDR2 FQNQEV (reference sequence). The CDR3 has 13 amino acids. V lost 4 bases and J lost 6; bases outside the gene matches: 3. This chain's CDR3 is CASSRQGRDTQYF. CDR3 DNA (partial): TGTGCCAGCAGTCGACAGGGGAGGGACACCCAGTAC.

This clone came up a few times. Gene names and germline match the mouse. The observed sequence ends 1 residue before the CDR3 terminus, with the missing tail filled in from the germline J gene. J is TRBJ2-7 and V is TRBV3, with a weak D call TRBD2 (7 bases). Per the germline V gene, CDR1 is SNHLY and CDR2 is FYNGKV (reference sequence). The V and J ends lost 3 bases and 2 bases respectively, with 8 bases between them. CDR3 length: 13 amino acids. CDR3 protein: CASSFGGPYEQYF. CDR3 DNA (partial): TGTGCCAGCAGCTTTGGGGGGCCCTATGAACAGTAC. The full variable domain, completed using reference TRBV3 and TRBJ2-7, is GPKVLQIPSHQIIDMGQMVTLNCDPVSNHLYFYWYKQILGQQMEFLVNFYNGKVMEKSKLFKDQFSVERPDGSYFTLKIQPTALEDSAVYFCASSFGGPYEQYFGPGTRLTVL.